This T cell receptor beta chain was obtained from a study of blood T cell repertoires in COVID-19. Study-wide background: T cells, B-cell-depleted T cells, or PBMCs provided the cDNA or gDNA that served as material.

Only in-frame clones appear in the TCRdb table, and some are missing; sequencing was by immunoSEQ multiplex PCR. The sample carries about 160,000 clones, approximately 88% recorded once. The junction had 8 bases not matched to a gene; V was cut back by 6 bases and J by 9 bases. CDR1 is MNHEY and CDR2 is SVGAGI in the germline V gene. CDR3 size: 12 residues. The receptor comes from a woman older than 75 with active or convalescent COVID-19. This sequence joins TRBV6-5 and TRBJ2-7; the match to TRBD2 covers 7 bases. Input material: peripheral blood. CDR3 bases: TGTGCCAGCAGGTCCGCTGGGGAGGGGCAGTACTTC. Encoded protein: CASRSAGEGQYF.